This TCR beta chain stems from a study of shared clonotypes between healthy human individuals. Study-wide points: Sequencing depth was a factor that was expected to affect clonotype sharing among donors.

Over several immunoSEQ plates, each subset's genomic DNA was distributed in even portions. Authors' analysis steps: With immunoSEQ giving junction-only sequences and no quality scores, filtering differed. Sequencing was performed with immunoSEQ multiplex PCR; in TCRdb, only in-frame clones are kept and a portion is missing. V and J calls plus clone size are reproduced from that table; the DNA served to infer D and trimming. This sample has some 530,000 clones, with approximately 84% found just once. Worth noting for this clone: Its antigen is not known.

Sample: PBMCs. The sequence was collected from a woman between 35 and 50 years old in good health. Some clones in this sample may be carry-over from other donors' samples.

Here the CDR3 reads CASSPPETSAAQFF. CDR3 nucleotides: TGTGCCAGTAGCCCTCCAGAGACTAGCGCCGCGCAGTTCTTC. The chain recombines TRBV19 with TRBJ2-1; 8 bases are shared with TRBD2. CDR1 and CDR2 (germline): LNHDA, SQIVND (reference sequence). The CDR3 has 14 residues. Losses at the gene ends were 6 bases for V and 12 bases for J; bases not matched to a gene: 13.